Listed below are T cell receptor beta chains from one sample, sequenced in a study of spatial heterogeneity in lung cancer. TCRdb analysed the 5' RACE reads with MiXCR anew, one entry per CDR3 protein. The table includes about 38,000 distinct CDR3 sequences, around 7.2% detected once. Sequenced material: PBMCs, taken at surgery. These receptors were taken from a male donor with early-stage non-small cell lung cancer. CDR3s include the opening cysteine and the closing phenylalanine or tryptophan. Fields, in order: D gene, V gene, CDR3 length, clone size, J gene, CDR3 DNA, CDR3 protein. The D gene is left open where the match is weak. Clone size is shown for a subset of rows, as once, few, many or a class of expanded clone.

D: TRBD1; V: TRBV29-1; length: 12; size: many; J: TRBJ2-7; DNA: TGCAGCGTCCGGGACAGGGACTACGAGCAGTACTTC; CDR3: CSVRDRDYEQYF
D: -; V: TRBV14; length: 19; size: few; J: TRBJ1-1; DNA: TGTGCCAGCAGCCAAAATACCCAGCCAAAATCGGAGAGGACCACTGAAGCTTTCTTT; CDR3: CASSQNTQPKSERTTEAFF
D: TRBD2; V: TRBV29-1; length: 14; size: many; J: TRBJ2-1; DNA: TGCAGCGTTGAAGGGGTAGCGGGAAACAATGAGCAGTTCTTC; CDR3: CSVEGVAGNNEQFF
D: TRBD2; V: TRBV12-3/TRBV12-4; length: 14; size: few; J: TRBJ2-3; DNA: TGTGCCAGCAGTTTACTAGCGGGCCCAGATACGCAGTATTTT; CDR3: CASSLLAGPDTQYF
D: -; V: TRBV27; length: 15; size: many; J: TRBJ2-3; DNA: TGTGCCAGCAGTTTAGTACAGTTGAGCACAGATACGCAGTATTTT; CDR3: CASSLVQLSTDTQYF
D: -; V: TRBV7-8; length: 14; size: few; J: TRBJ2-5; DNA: TGTGCCAGCAGCTTAGTGACTCGGGAAGGGACCCAGTACTTC; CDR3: CASSLVTREGTQYF
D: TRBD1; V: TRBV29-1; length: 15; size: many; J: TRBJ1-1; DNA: TGCAGCGTTGCCACGCAGGGGGCGAAGAACACTGAAGCTTTCTTT; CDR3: CSVATQGAKNTEAFF
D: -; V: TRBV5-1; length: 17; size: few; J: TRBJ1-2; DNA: TGCGCCAGCAGCTTGGTATCGGACTTGGCGGGGAACTATGGCTACACCTTC; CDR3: CASSLVSDLAGNYGYTF
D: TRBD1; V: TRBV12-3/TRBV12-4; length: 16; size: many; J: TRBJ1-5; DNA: TGTGCCAGCAGTTTCACAGGGGTCGGGGGCAATCAGCCCCAGCATTTT; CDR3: CASSFTGVGGNQPQHF
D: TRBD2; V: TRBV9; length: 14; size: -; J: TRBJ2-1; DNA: TGTGCCAGCAGCGCGCTAGCGGAACGCAATGAGCAGTTCTTC; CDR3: CASSALAERNEQFF
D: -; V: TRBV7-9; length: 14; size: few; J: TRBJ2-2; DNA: TGTGCCAGCAGCCACCGGACGGGGACCGGGGAGCTGTTTTTT; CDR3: CASSHRTGTGELFF
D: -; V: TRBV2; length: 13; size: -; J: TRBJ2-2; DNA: TGTGCCAGCAGTATAAAGAGCCTCGGGGAGCTGTTTTTT; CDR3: CASSIKSLGELFF
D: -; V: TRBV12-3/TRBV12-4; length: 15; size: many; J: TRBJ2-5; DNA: TGTGCCAGCAGTCCCCCCGACGCCCGCCAAGAGACCCAGTACTTC; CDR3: CASSPPDARQETQYF
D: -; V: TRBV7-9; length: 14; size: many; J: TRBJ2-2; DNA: TGTGCCAGCGGCCGCCAGGCTTACACCGGGGAGCTGTTTTTT; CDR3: CASGRQAYTGELFF
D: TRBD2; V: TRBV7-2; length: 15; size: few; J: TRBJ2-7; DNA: TGTGCCAGCAGCCCCCCCGGACTAGGAGGTAGCGAGCAGTACTTC; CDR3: CASSPPGLGGSEQYF
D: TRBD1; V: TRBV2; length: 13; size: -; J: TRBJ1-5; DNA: TGTGCCAGCAGGGACAGGGGCCTGGGGCCCCAGCATTTT; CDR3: CASRDRGLGPQHF
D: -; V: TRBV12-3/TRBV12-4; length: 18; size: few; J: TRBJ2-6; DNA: TGTGCCAGCAGTTTAAGGGGGACGGGAATCTCTGGGGCCAACGTCCTGACTTTC; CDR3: CASSLRGTGISGANVLTF
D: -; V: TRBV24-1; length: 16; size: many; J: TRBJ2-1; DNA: TGTGCCACCAGTGATCCCGACCCTAGCTCCTACAATGAGCAGTTCTTC; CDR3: CATSDPDPSSYNEQFF
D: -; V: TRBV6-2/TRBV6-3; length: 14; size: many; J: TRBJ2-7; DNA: TGTGCCAGCAGTCGACAGATAGGCTACGGCGAGCAGTACTTC; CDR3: CASSRQIGYGEQYF
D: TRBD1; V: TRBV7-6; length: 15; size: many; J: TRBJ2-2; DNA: TGTGCCAGCAGCAGACAGGGGGCACGGACCGGGGAGCTGTTTTTT; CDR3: CASSRQGARTGELFF
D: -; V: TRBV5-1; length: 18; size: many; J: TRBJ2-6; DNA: TGCGCCAGCAGATTGCGCGGGACGGAGGACTCTGGGGCCAACGTCCTGACTTTC; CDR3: CASRLRGTEDSGANVLTF
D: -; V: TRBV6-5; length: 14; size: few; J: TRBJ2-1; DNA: TGTGCCAGCAGTTCCCCGGGCGGATACAATGAGCAGTTCTTC; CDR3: CASSSPGGYNEQFF
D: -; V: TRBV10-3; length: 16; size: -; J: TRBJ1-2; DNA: TGTGCCATCAGTGCCGAAGAGGCCTCCTCTAACTATGGCTACACCTTC; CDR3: CAISAEEASSNYGYTF
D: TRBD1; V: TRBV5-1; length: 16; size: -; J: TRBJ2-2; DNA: TGCGCCAGCAGCTTGGATCCGGGACAGGACACCGGGGAGCTGTTTTTT; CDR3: CASSLDPGQDTGELFF
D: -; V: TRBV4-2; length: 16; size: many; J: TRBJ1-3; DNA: TGTGCCAGCAGCCACCCGGGGGGAAGTTCTGGAAACACCATATATTTT; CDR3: CASSHPGGSSGNTIYF
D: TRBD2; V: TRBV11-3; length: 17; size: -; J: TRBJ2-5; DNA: TGTGCCAGCAGCTCCAATACGGGACTAGCGGCTCAAGAGACCCAGTACTTC; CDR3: CASSSNTGLAAQETQYF
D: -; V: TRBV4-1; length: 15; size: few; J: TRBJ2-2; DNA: TGCGCCAGCAGCCGCCTCCAGTTGAACACCGGGGAGCTGTTTTTT; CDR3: CASSRLQLNTGELFF
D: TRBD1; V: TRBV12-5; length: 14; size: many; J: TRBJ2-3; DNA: TGTGCTAGGGGACAGGGGGCGAGCACAGATACGCAGTATTTT; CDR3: CARGQGASTDTQYF
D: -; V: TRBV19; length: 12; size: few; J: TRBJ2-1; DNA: TGTGCCAGTAGTTTCCGACCCGGGGGGCAGTTCTTC; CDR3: CASSFRPGGQFF
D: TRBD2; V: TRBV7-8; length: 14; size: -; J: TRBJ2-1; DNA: TGTGCCAGCAGCCCAGCGGGATATGACAATGAGCAGTTCTTC; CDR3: CASSPAGYDNEQFF
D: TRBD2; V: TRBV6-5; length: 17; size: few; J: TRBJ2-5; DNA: TGTGCCAGCAGGGAAGGACTAGCGGGGCACCTCCAAGAGACCCAGTACTTC; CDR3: CASREGLAGHLQETQYF
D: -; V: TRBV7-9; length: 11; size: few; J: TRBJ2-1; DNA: TGTGCCAGCACCCAGAACAATGAGCAGTTCTTC; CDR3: CASTQNNEQFF
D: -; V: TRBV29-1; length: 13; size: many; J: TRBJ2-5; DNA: TGCAGCGCTATAATCCAGGGCGGGGAGACCCAGTACTTC; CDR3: CSAIIQGGETQYF
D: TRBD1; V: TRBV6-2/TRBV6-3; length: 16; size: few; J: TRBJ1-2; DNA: TGTGCCAGCAGTCACCTCCCCGACAGGGACAACTATGGCTACACCTTC; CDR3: CASSHLPDRDNYGYTF
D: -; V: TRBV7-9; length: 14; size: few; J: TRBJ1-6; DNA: TGTGCCAGCAGCTGGGACGGACATAATTCACCCCTCCACTTT; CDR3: CASSWDGHNSPLHF
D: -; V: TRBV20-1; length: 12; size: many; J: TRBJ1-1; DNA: TGCAGTGCTAGATTAGGGAACACTGAAGCTTTCTTT; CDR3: CSARLGNTEAFF
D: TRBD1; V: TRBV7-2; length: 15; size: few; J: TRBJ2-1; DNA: TGTGCCAGCAGCTTAGTTAGGGGGCGCCGCAATGAGCAGTTCTTC; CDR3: CASSLVRGRRNEQFF
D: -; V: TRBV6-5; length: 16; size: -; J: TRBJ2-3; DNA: TGTGGCACAAAGGGGGGAACCCAAACTAGCACAGATACGCAGTATTTT; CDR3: CGTKGGTQTSTDTQYF
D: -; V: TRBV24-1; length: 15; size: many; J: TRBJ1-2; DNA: TGTGCCACCAGTGATTCTTCGACACCCGGTAGTGGCTACACCTTC; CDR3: CATSDSSTPGSGYTF
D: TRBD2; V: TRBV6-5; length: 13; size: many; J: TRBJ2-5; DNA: TGTGCCAGCACCCCCAGCGGGACAGAGACCCAGTACTTC; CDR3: CASTPSGTETQYF
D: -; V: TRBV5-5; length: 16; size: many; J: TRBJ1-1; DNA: TGTGCCAGCAGCTCACGGATAATACAAATGAACACTGAAGCTTTCTTT; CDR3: CASSSRIIQMNTEAFF
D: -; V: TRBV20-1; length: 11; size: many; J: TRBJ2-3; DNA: TGCAGTGCTAGGTATTCAGATACGCAGTATTTT; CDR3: CSARYSDTQYF
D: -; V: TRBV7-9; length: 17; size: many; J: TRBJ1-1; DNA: TGTGCCAGCAGCCGATATGGTGACGGGGGAATGAACACTGAAGCTTTCTTT; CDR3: CASSRYGDGGMNTEAFF
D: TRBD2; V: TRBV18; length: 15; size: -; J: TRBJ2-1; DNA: TGTGCCAGCGCGGGAGGGGCAAGCTCCTACAATGAGCAGTTCTTC; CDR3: CASAGGASSYNEQFF
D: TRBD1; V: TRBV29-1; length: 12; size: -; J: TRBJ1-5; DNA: TGCAGCGCCCCGGACAGGAATCAGCCCCAGCATTTT; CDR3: CSAPDRNQPQHF
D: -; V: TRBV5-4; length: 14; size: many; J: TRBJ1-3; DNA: TGTGCCAGCAGCCCAGGGATCTCTGGAAACACCATATATTTT; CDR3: CASSPGISGNTIYF
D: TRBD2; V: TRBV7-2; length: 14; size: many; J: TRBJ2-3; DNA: TGTGCCAGCAAAGGTAGCGGGGGCACAGATACGCAGTATTTT; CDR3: CASKGSGGTDTQYF
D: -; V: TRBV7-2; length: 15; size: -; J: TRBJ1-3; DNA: TGTGCCAGCAGCTTACGCGGGAGCTCTGGAAACACCATATATTTT; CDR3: CASSLRGSSGNTIYF
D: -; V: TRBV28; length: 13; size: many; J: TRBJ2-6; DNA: TGTGCCAGCAGTACCTCTGGGGCCAACGTCCTGACTTTC; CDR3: CASSTSGANVLTF
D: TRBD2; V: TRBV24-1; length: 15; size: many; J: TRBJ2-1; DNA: TGTGCCACCAGTGACCTAGCGGGAGAAGGGAATGAGCAGTTCTTC; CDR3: CATSDLAGEGNEQFF
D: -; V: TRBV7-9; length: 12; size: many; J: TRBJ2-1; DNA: TGTGCCAGCACCCCAGAGTGGAGGGAGCAGTTCTTC; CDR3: CASTPEWREQFF
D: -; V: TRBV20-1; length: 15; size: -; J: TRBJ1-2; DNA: TGCAGTGCTAGAGATAGGGGGGGCCCCCCTCATGGCTACACCTTC; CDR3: CSARDRGGPPHGYTF